One and the same sample provided the 22 T cell receptor beta chains below, sequenced in a study of T cell responses to AZD1222 COVID-19 vaccine. Clones were sequenced by immunoSEQ multiplex PCR, and TCRdb holds only the in-frame ones, with some missing. The sample gives roughly 150,000 clones, approximately 91% of which show up once; more than 6.5% is in the top ten. The sequencing here drew on peripheral blood, taken after recovery from COVID-19. Receptor source: an adult who had recovered from COVID-19.

The rearrangement uses TRBV5-1 and TRBJ1-4; unclear D gene. Looked up from germline, CDR1 is SGHRS and CDR2 is YFSETQ. Trimming removed 0 bases at V and 2 bases at J, with 11 bases between. The CDR3 runs to 16 residues. CDR3 in DNA: TGCGCCAGCAGCTTGGGCAGAGACTCGACTAATGAAAAACTGTTTTTT. Protein sequence: CASSLGRDSTNEKLFF.

The CDR3 DNA reads as TGTGCCAGCAGTCCCTACGGGGCCTACGAGCAGTACTTC. It specifies CASSPYGAYEQYF. V and J are TRBV6-5 and TRBJ2-7, with D maybe TRBD2 (5 bases). Germline CDR1 is MNHEY and CDR2 is SVGAGI. V lost 5 bases and J lost 2, with 10 bases in between. The CDR3 consists of 13 residues.

This chain uses TRBV19 with TRBJ2-2; the match to TRBD1 covers 10 bases. Germline CDR1 and CDR2: LNHDA and SQIVND (reference sequence). The CDR3 runs 14 residues. V was clipped by 7 bases and J by 4 bases; unmatched bases: 3. CDR3 loop: CASMRQGATGELFF. Here the CDR3 DNA reads TGTGCCAGTATGAGACAGGGGGCCACCGGGGAGCTGTTTTTT.

The chain is built from TRBV3-1 (or the pseudogene TRBV3-2) and TRBJ2-7; either TRBD1 or TRBD2 may fit D (5 bases each). The germline gives CDR1 LGHDT, CDR2 YNNKEL (reference sequence). The CDR3 runs to 17 residues. V was pared by 1 base and J by 0 bases, with 16 bases between. CDR3 in DNA: TGTGCCAGCAGCCAAGCCGAAGGGACCCGGAGCTCCTACGAGCAGTACTTC. It translates to CASSQAEGTRSSYEQYF.

This chain uses TRBV12-5 with TRBJ2-1; TRBD2 aligns across 9 bases. Germline CDR1 LGHNT, CDR2 FRNRAP. V was clipped by 0 bases and J by 0 bases; unmatched bases: 6. The CDR3 has 18 residues. This chain's CDR3 is CASGLVLTSGPSYNEQFF. As DNA, the CDR3 is TGTGCTAGTGGTTTGGTACTTACTAGCGGGCCCTCCTACAATGAGCAGTTCTTC.

CDR3 nucleotides: TGCGCCAGCAGCCCTGACAGGAGCGGGGAAAACACCATATATTTT. This codes for CASSPDRSGENTIYF. This chain uses TRBV5-1 with TRBJ1-3, with D possibly being TRBD1 (6 bases). The V end was cut by 4 bases, the J end by 6 bases, with 17 bases between. This CDR3 is built from 15 residues. The germline V gene encodes CDR1 SGHRS and CDR2 YFSETQ.

The chain couples TRBV5-1 to TRBJ1-5; no reliable D call. CDR3 length: 13 amino acids. The V end lost 4 bases, the J end lost 5 bases, and 10 bases lay between the germline ends. Looked up from germline, CDR1 is SGHRS and CDR2 is YFSETQ. The CDR3 nucleotides read TGCGCCAGCAGCGCGGGGAGGGATCAGCCCCAGCATTTT. Its protein product is CASSAGRDQPQHF. The full variable domain, in which reference TRBV5-1 and TRBJ1-5 provide the parts outside the CDR3, is KAGVTQTPRYLIKTRGQQVTLSCSPISGHRSVSWYQQTPGQGLQFLFEYFSETQRNKGNFPGRFSGRQFSNSRSEMNVSTLELGDSALYLCASSAGRDQPQHFGDGTRLSIL.

The rearrangement links TRBV19 to TRBJ1-5; no definite D call. CDR3 length: 15 amino acids. The germline V and J ends were trimmed by 6 bases and 3 bases, with 15 bases remaining between them. The V gene's germline CDR1 is LNHDA and CDR2 SQIVND (reference sequence). The CDR3 DNA is TGTGCCAGTAGCGGAGTTCAGGTTTACAATCAGCCCCAGCATTTT. Its translation: CASSGVQVYNQPQHF.

The chain has TRBV6-4 and TRBJ2-1; the D is unclear. Germline assignment: CDR1 MRHNA and CDR2 SNTAGT. Trimming removed 3 bases from V and 9 bases from J, with 9 bases in between. The CDR3 covers 12 residues. The CDR3 protein is CASSESWGEQFF. The CDR3 coding sequence is TGTGCCAGCAGTGAATCTTGGGGTGAGCAGTTCTTC.

This rearrangement joins TRBV6-2 or TRBV6-3 to TRBJ2-2; 7 bases match TRBD2. CDR1 is MNHEY, CDR2 SVGEGT, per germline. The CDR3 sequence is 14 residues long. With 6 bases clipped from V and 3 bases from J, the junction kept 4 bases outside the gene matches. In DNA, the CDR3 is TGTGCCAGCAGCACTAGCGAGTACACCGGGGAGCTGTTTTTT. Translating it yields CASSTSEYTGELFF.

The V call is TRBV27, the J call TRBJ1-2, with D possibly being TRBD1 (6 bases). V shed 5 bases and J shed 2 bases, with 9 bases lying between them. Germline V gene lookup returns CDR1 MNHEY and CDR2 SMNVEV (reference sequence). The CDR3 runs 13 residues. The CDR3 reads CASSPTGNYGYTF. The CDR3 nucleotides read TGTGCCAGCAGTCCGACAGGAAACTATGGCTACACCTTC.

V is TRBV5-6 and J is TRBJ1-4, with TRBD1 matching over 8 bases. V lost 0 bases and J lost 2; bases outside the gene matches: 3. There are 16 residues in the CDR3. Germline values: CDR1 SGHDT, CDR2 YYEEEE. The DNA for the CDR3 is TGTGCCAGCAGCTTGGCCGGGACAGGCACTAATGAAAAACTGTTTTTT. Amino acids: CASSLAGTGTNEKLFF.

The V call is TRBV6-1, the J call TRBJ1-2, with D possibly being TRBD1 (6 bases). The V end lost 4 bases, the J end lost 3 bases, and 21 bases lay between the germline ends. CDR3 length equals 17 residues. CDR1 is MNHNS and CDR2 is SASEGT in the germline V gene. CDR3 region: CASSGRLTTGAYYGYTF. CDR3 nucleotide sequence: TGTGCCAGCAGTGGGCGTTTAACCACGGGGGCGTACTATGGCTACACCTTC.

This chain joins TRBV27 and TRBJ1-5, with 7 bases matching TRBD1. The length of the CDR3 is 17 residues. Trimming removed 5 bases from V and 3 bases from J; junction bases left unmatched: 13. The germline V gene has CDR1 MNHEY and CDR2 SMNVEV (reference sequence). CDR3 region: CASSSLKTGNTNQPQHF. CDR3 DNA sequence: TGTGCCAGCAGTAGTTTAAAGACAGGGAATACCAATCAGCCCCAGCATTTT.

The rearrangement joins TRBV27 to TRBJ1-6; D is possibly TRBD1 (6 bases). Between the trimmed V and J ends, which lost 5 bases and 0 bases, there was a span of 14 bases. The CDR3 runs 17 residues. Germline V CDR1 and CDR2: MNHEY, SMNVEV (reference sequence). DNA for the CDR3: TGTGCCAGCAGTCCGCCACAGGGCAGCTCCTATAATTCACCCCTCCACTTT. Translated: CASSPPQGSSYNSPLHF.

The chain has TRBV6-4 and TRBJ2-1; TRBD1 is a possible D gene (6 bases). The CDR3 covers 14 residues. Germline V lookup: CDR1 MRHNA, CDR2 SNTAGT. The V gene lost 2 bases and the J gene lost 3 bases, with 8 bases spanning the gap. CDR3 DNA: TGTGCCAGCAGTGACCGGGACAACTACAATGAGCAGTTCTTC. Its protein product is CASSDRDNYNEQFF.

This chain uses TRBV27 with TRBJ1-2; D call uncertain. Germline loops: CDR1 MNHEY, CDR2 SMNVEV (reference sequence). Trimming stripped 3 bases from V and 0 bases from J, with 8 bases between. This CDR3 region has 14 residues. Here the CDR3 DNA reads TGTGCCAGCAGTTTCTCCTATACTAACTATGGCTACACCTTC. Translation: CASSFSYTNYGYTF.

The chain couples TRBV15 to TRBJ2-7, with 10 bases identical to TRBD1. V shed 4 bases and J 3 bases; nucleotides not matched to a gene: 9. The CDR3 spans 16 residues. Germline lookup yields CDR1 LNHNV and CDR2 YYDKDF (reference sequence). In DNA, the CDR3 is TGTGCCACCAGCACCGGAGTCGGGACAGGGGACTACGAGCAGTACTTC. Protein product: CATSTGVGTGDYEQYF. The full variable domain, completed using reference TRBV15 and TRBJ2-7, is DAMVIQNPRYQVTQFGKPVTLSCSQTLNHNVMYWYQQKSSQAPKLLFHYYDKDFNNEADTPDNFQSRRPNTSFCFLDIRSPGLGDTAMYLCATSTGVGTGDYEQYFGPGTRLTVT.

The chain combines TRBV12-3 or TRBV12-4 with TRBJ2-7; 7 bases align to TRBD2. CDR3 size: 13 residues. The trim removed 3 bases at V and 7 bases at J, leaving 6 bases unmatched. The CDR3 is CASSFSGKKEQYF. DNA for the CDR3: TGTGCCAGCAGTTTCAGCGGGAAGAAGGAGCAGTACTTC.

This clone was picked up one time. The chain has TRBV7-9 and TRBJ2-2; perhaps TRBD1 as D (6 bases). This CDR3 is built from 15 residues. CDR1 is SEHNR, CDR2 FQNEAQ, per germline (reference sequence). V lost 0 bases, J lost 3 bases, and 8 bases lay in between. As DNA, the CDR3 is TGTGCCAGCAGCTTAGCGGGACACGACACCGGGGAGCTGTTTTTT. Translating it yields CASSLAGHDTGELFF. The full variable domain, completed using reference TRBV7-9 and TRBJ2-2, is DTGVSQNPRHKITKRGQNVTFRCDPISEHNRLYWYRQTLGQGPEFLTYFQNEAQLEKSRLLSDRFSAERPKGSFSTLEIQRTEQGDSAMYLCASSLAGHDTGELFFGEGSRLTVL.

This clone was recorded at least ten times. The chain recombines TRBV28 with TRBJ1-2; 7 positions match TRBD1. The ends lost 7 bases at V and 3 bases at J; junction bases unmatched: 8. Germline CDR1 and CDR2: MDHEN and SYDVKM. The CDR3 spans 14 residues. Written as DNA, the CDR3 is TGTGCCAGCAATCGACAGGGAGAAGACTATGGCTACACCTTC. Its translation is CASNRQGEDYGYTF.

The chain employs TRBV11-2 and TRBJ2-1; D is possibly TRBD2 (6 bases). CDR1 and CDR2 from the germline V gene are SGHAT and FQNNGV. The CDR3 sequence is 16 residues long. V dropped 1 base and J dropped 7 bases, with 17 bases sitting between them. The CDR3 sequence: CASSLGPELGRNEQFF. The CDR3 coding sequence is TGTGCCAGCAGCTTAGGTCCGGAATTGGGGAGGAATGAGCAGTTCTTC.